This TCR beta chain was identified in a study of blood T cells in healthy people across ages. The study's findings and limits: Unsorted PBMCs prevented conclusive naive versus antigen-experienced comparison.

J was trimmed by 4 bases and V by 2 bases; bases with no gene match: 6. From germline, CDR1 is MNHEY and CDR2 SVGAGI. This CDR3 comprises 15 residues. A remark on this clonotype: The antigen is not known.

With a J-beta primer mix and a sample-barcoded 5' primer, a second PCR ran about 6 to 11 cycles. Each CDR3 protein gets one entry after TCRdb re-called the 5' RACE reads with MiXCR. The sample holds 1.8 million or so distinct CDR3 sequences, around 42% seen once. Healthy individuals of Caucasian origin from Russia, aged about 6 to 100, served as donors. The chain links TRBV6-5 to TRBJ2-3; TRBD2 matches 7 bases. Sample: blood. The TCR originated in a human donor in good health. The DNA of the CDR3 is TGTGCCAGCAGTTACGGTTTTGGGGGGGCAGATACGCAGTATTTT. This codes for CASSYGFGGADTQYF.